The rows below give T cell receptor beta chains drawn from one sample of a study of blood T cell repertoires in COVID-19. Only in-frame clones appear in the TCRdb table, and some are missing; sequencing was by immunoSEQ multiplex PCR. The data contain some 250,000 clones, approximately 90% of them singletons. The sample comprised peripheral blood. These receptors were taken from a woman aged 40-49 years who had recovered from COVID-19. Each CDR3 is given with its conserved first and last residue. The D gene is left open where the match is weak. Rows may omit the clone size; those that give it use once, few, many or a size class.

TRBV9	.	.	TRBJ2-3	TGTGCCAGCAGCGTCGAGGGGCGGGAACTGGATACGCAGTATTTT	CASSVEGRELDTQYF
TRBV30	.	.	TRBJ2-7	TGTGCCTGGACACAGGGCCCCTACGAGCAGTACTTC	CAWTQGPYEQYF
TRBV6-1	.	.	TRBJ1-2	TGTGCCAGCAGTGAATTTCCCCGGTGGGCGGGCTACACCTTC	CASSEFPRWAGYTF
TRBV6-2/TRBV6-3	.	.	TRBJ2-7	TGTGCCAGCACCCCCCCCCGCGGGTGGAGAAGGGAGTACGAGCAGTACTTC	CASTPPRGWRREYEQYF
TRBV10-3	once	TRBD2	TRBJ2-1	TGTGCCATCAGTGAGTCGACTAGCGGGAATGAGCAGTTCTTC	CAISESTSGNEQFF
TRBV6-5	.	.	TRBJ1-3	TGTGCCAGCAGCCCACAGGGCGCCTCTGGAAACACCATATATTTT	CASSPQGASGNTIYF
TRBV21-1	.	.	TRBJ1-6	TGTGCCAGCAGCAAAGGACGGACCCACACAGGGCTTAATTCACCCCTCCACTTT	CASSKGRTHTGLNSPLHF
TRBV5-4	.	TRBD2	TRBJ2-1	TGTGCCAGCAGCCCTCCGACTAGCGGGAGGATTATCAATGAGCAGTTCTTC	CASSPPTSGRIINEQFF
TRBV5-6	.	TRBD2	TRBJ2-5	TGTGCCAGCAGCTTGGGGACTAGCGGGAGGGAGACCCAGTACTTC	CASSLGTSGRETQYF
TRBV14	.	.	TRBJ1-4	TGTGCCAGCAGCCAAGGCCCGTCTACAACTAATGAAAAACTGTTTTTT	CASSQGPSTTNEKLFF
TRBV29-1	.	TRBD2	TRBJ2-5	TGCAGCGTACGTAGCGGGAGCGGGGAGACCCAGTACTTC	CSVRSGSGETQYF
TRBV10-3	.	.	TRBJ2-3	TGTGCCATCAGTGGGGCCACAGATACGCAGTATTTT	CAISGATDTQYF
TRBV11-3	.	.	TRBJ2-3	TGTGCCAGCAGCCCCCGAGGGTGGCCCACAGATACGCAGTATTTT	CASSPRGWPTDTQYF
TRBV5-1	.	TRBD2	TRBJ2-5	TGCGCCAGCAGCGGGAGGGGACTCTTGGGAGAGACCCAGTACTTC	CASSGRGLLGETQYF
TRBV3-1/TRBV3-2	once	TRBD1	TRBJ1-1	TGTGCCAGCAGCCACCAGACAGGGTTCGACACTGAAGCTTTCTTT	CASSHQTGFDTEAFF
TRBV30	once	TRBD2	TRBJ2-3	TGTGCCTGGAGCGGCGGGAGCGTGGCAGATACGCAGTATTTT	CAWSGGSVADTQYF
TRBV28	.	TRBD1	TRBJ1-6	TGTGCCAGCAGTTTCGGGGACAGGGTTAATTCACCCCTCCACTTT	CASSFGDRVNSPLHF
TRBV29-1	.	TRBD1	TRBJ2-7	TGCAGCGTTGCACGGACAGGGGACTACGAGCAGTACTTC	CSVARTGDYEQYF
TRBV2	.	.	TRBJ2-1	TGTGCCAGCAGGGGGGGGGCGCCGGGTAATGAGCAGTTCTTC	CASRGGAPGNEQFF
TRBV4-3	.	.	TRBJ1-5	TGCGCCAGCAGCCAAGATGGGGGGTTGGGGCAGCCCCAGCATTTT	CASSQDGGLGQPQHF
TRBV11-3	.	TRBD2	TRBJ2-7	TGTGCCAGCAGCCCCTTGGCGGGAGGGCCGGAGCAGTACTTC	CASSPLAGGPEQYF
TRBV7-2	few	.	TRBJ2-5	TGTGCCAGCAGCTTAGGCCGAGGGGGTTCGTCCCAAGAGACCCAGTACTTC	CASSLGRGGSSQETQYF
TRBV29-1	.	.	TRBJ2-5	TGCAGCGGGAGGGGCGGGACCCGACAAGAGACCCAGTACTTC	CSGRGGTRQETQYF
TRBV10-2	.	TRBD1	TRBJ1-6	TGCGCCAGCAGTCCGGACAGGGCCGGTAATTCACCCCTCCACTTT	CASSPDRAGNSPLHF